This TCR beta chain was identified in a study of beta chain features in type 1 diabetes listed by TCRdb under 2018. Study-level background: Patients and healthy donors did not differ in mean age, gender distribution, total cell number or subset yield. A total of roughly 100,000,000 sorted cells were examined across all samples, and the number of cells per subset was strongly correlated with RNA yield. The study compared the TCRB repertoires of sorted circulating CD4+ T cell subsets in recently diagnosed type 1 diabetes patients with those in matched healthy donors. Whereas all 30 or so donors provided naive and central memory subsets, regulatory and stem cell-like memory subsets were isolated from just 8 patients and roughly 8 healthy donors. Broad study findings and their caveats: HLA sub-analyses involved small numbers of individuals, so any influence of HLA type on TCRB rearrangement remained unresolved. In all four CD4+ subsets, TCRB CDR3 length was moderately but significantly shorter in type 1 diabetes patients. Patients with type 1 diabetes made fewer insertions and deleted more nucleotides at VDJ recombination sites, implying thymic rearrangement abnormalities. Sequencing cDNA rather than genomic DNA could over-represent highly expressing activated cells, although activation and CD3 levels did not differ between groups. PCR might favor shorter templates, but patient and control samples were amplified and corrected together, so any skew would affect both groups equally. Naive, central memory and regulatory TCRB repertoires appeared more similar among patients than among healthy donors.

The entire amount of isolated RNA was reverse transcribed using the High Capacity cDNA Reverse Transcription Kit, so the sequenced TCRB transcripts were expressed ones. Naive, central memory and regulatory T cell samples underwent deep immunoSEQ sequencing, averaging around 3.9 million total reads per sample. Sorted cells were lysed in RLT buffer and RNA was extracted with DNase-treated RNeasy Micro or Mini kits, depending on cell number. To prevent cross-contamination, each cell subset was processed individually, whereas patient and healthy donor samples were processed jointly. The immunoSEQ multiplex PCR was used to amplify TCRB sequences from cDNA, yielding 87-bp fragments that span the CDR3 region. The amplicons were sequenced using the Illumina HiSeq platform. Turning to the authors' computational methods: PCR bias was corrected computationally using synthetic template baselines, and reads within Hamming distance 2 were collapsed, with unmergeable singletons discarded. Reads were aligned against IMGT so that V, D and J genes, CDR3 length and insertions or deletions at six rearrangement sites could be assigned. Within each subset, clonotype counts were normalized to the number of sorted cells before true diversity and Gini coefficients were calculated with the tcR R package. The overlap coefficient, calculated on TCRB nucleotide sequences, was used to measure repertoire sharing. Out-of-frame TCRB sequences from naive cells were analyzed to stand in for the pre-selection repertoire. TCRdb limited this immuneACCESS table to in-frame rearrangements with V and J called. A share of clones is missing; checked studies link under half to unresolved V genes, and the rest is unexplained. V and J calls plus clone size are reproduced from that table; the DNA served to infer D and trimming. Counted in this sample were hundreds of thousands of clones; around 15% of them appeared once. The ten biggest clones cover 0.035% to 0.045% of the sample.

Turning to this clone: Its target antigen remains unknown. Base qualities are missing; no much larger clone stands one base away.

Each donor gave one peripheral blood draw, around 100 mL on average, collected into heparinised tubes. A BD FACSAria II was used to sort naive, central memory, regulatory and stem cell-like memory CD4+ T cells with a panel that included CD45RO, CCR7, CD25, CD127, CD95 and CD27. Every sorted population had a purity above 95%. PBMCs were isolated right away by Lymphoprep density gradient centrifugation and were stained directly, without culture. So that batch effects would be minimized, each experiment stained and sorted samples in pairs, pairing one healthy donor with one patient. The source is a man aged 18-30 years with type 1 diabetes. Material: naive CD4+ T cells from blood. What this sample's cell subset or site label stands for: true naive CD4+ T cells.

The CDR3 region has the sequence CASSLGGVGTDTQYF. The nucleotide sequence reads as follows: TGCGCCAGCAGCTTAGGGGGCGTCGGCACAGATACGCAGTATTTT. The sequence links TRBV5-1 to TRBJ2-3, with 7 bases aligning to TRBD1. The CDR3 contains 15 residues, cysteine and phenylalanine counted. Solely the CDR3 DNA is kept, with 45 bases framed from the first base. Trimming accounts for 2 bases at V and 1 base at J, while the number of junction bases matched to no gene is 4. The germline V gene encodes CDR1 SGHRS and CDR2 YFSETQ. Here the CDR3 is joined to the reference TRBV5-1 and TRBJ2-3 genes, and the full variable domain is: KAGVTQTPRYLIKTRGQQVTLSCSPISGHRSVSWYQQTPGQGLQFLFEYFSETQRNKGNFPGRFSGRQFSNSRSEMNVSTLELGDSALYLCASSLGGVGTDTQYFGPGTRLTVL.